These 15 T cell receptor beta chains originate from one sample sequenced in a study of T cell repertoires in cytomegalovirus infection. TCRdb recomputed calls from the reads with MiXCR, one row per CDR3 protein. The sample includes around 490,000 distinct CDR3 sequences, approximately 26% of them seen just once. The sample comprised PBMCs. These receptors were collected from a human donor in good health (CMV status not recorded). Some clones in this sample may be carry-over from other donors' samples.

The chain joins TRBV29-1 to TRBJ2-5; D is possibly TRBD2 (6 bases). Trimming stripped 3 bases from V and 5 bases from J, with 10 bases between. The CDR3 runs to 12 residues. Germline CDR1 reads SQVTM; CDR2 reads ANQGSEA. The CDR3 loop is CSVEFGGETQYF. The CDR3 DNA sequence: TGCAGCGTTGAGTTCGGAGGGGAGACCCAGTACTTC.

The J gene is TRBJ1-1, the V gene TRBV19; a weak D match, TRBD1 (5 bases). Deletions cut 2 bases from V and 0 bases from J, with 10 bases between. CDR3 length equals 15 residues. Germline V gene lookup returns CDR1 LNHDA and CDR2 SQIVND (reference sequence). The CDR3 spells CASSIQGTVNTEAFF. CDR3 coding DNA: TGTGCCAGTAGTATACAAGGGACGGTGAACACTGAAGCTTTCTTT.

There are a few counts of this clonotype. The chain couples TRBV12-3 or TRBV12-4 to TRBJ2-5; 15 bases are shared with TRBD2. The V gene end was trimmed by 5 bases and the J gene end by 5 bases; junction bases not matched to a gene: 12. The CDR3 is 18 amino acids. In DNA, the CDR3 is TGTGCCAGCAGTCCGGGACTAGCGGGGGGCTCGATTTGGGAGACCCAGTACTTC. This gives the protein CASSPGLAGGSIWETQYF.

This clonotype was seen many times. This chain joins TRBV7-2 and TRBJ2-2; 8 bases line up with TRBD1. The CDR3 extends over 14 amino acids. Germline CDR1 SGHTA, CDR2 FQGNSA. Germline trimming cut 5 bases from V and 6 bases from J; bases unmatched to any gene: 5. In DNA, the CDR3 is TGTGCCAGCAGCGTTGACAGGGGTGCCGGGGAGCTGTTTTTT. As protein: CASSVDRGAGELFF.

This clonotype was observed a few times. The chain has TRBV27 and TRBJ2-2; D possibly uses TRBD1 or TRBD2 (5 bases each). This CDR3 region has 14 residues. The V gene lost 6 bases and the J gene lost 3 bases, with 11 bases spanning the gap. Germline CDR1 reads MNHEY; CDR2 reads SMNVEV (reference sequence). CDR3 region: CASRWGFDTGELFF. In nucleotides, the CDR3 is TGTGCCAGCAGATGGGGGTTTGACACCGGGGAGCTGTTTTTT.

This clonotype showed up many times. The chain joins TRBV10-3 to TRBJ2-3; 8 bases map to TRBD2. Trimming removed 1 base from V and 2 bases from J; junction bases left unmatched: 5. Germline V gives CDR1 ENHRY, CDR2 SYGVKD. The CDR3 runs 16 residues. The CDR3 sequence is CAISEFTSGNTDTQYF. In DNA, the CDR3 is TGTGCCATCAGTGAGTTTACTAGCGGCAACACAGATACGCAGTATTTT.

The chain uses TRBV4-3 and TRBJ2-5; TRBD1 agrees at 9 bases. The CDR3 is 15 residues long. The V and J ends lost 1 base and 2 bases, in that order; junction bases with no gene match: 2. CDR1 is LGHNA and CDR2 is YSLEER in the germline V gene. CDR3 residues: CASSQGDRGQETQYF. As DNA, the CDR3 is TGCGCCAGCAGCCAAGGAGACAGGGGGCAAGAGACCCAGTACTTC.

This clonotype was observed a few times. The rearrangement joins TRBV5-1 to TRBJ2-7; the D is unclear. Trimming cost V 5 bases and J 5 bases, with 17 bases left between them. Per the germline V gene, CDR1 is SGHRS and CDR2 is YFSETQ. CDR3 size: 14 residues. The CDR3 spells CASRIRAAENEQYF. CDR3 nucleotides: TGCGCCAGCAGAATCCGGGCCGCCGAGAACGAGCAGTACTTC. Combining the CDR3 with reference TRBV5-1 and TRBJ2-7 gives the whole variable domain KAGVTQTPRYLIKTRGQQVTLSCSPISGHRSVSWYQQTPGQGLQFLFEYFSETQRNKGNFPGRFSGRQFSNSRSEMNVSTLELGDSALYLCASRIRAAENEQYFGPGTRLTVT.

This clonotype was counted a few times. The rearrangement joins TRBV3-1 to TRBJ1-1; 10 bases map to TRBD1. The ends lost 4 bases at V and 11 bases at J; junction bases unmatched: 10. Germline V lookup: CDR1 LGHDT, CDR2 YNNKEL (reference sequence). The CDR3 contains 14 residues. DNA of the CDR3: TGTGCCAGCAGCCCCGGACAGGGGGATCCCACGGCTTTCTTT. This sequence encodes CASSPGQGDPTAFF.

The J gene is TRBJ1-2, the V gene TRBV7-8; 8 bases match TRBD1. CDR3 length: 15 amino acids. Per germline, CDR1 SGHVS and CDR2 FQNEAQ. Trimming cost V 4 bases and J 6 bases; bases outside gene matches: 10. In DNA form, the CDR3 reads TGTGCCAGCAGCTCGGCAGGGGGCGGACGTGATGGCTACACCTTC. Translation: CASSSAGGGRDGYTF.

This clonotype occurred many times. This rearrangement joins TRBV7-2 to TRBJ2-1; D gene ambiguous. Per germline, CDR1 SGHTA and CDR2 FQGNSA. The CDR3 totals 15 residues. Trimming shortened V by 2 bases and J by 5 bases, and 13 bases separated the two germline ends. CDR3 sequence: CASSLQVTLNNEQFF. The CDR3 nucleotides read TGTGCCAGCAGCTTACAGGTGACCCTTAACAATGAGCAGTTCTTC.

The chain has TRBV19 and TRBJ2-4; 7 bases fit TRBD2. The CDR3 totals 18 residues. Germline V CDR1 and CDR2: LNHDA, SQIVND (reference sequence). J gave up 0 bases and V 5 bases, and 13 bases lay outside the gene matches. The CDR3 reads CASSFLPPGGVAKNIQYF. The CDR3 DNA reads TGTGCCAGTAGTTTCCTCCCACCTGGGGGGGTAGCCAAAAACATTCAGTACTTC.

The chain carries TRBV7-6 and TRBJ2-3; D unresolved. The CDR3 has 14 residues. Trimming took 1 base from V and 3 from J, leaving 8 bases between them. Germline V gene data show CDR1 as SGHVS and CDR2 as FNYEAQ. The CDR3 nucleotides are TGTGCCAGCAGCTTAGTAACTGGGACAGATACGCAGTATTTT. It encodes CASSLVTGTDTQYF.

This clonotype came up a few times. The chain joins TRBV27 to TRBJ1-6; 9 bases match TRBD1. V shed 6 bases, J shed 8 bases, and the junction held 8 bases outside the gene matches. The germline gives CDR1 MNHEY, CDR2 SMNVEV (reference sequence). This CDR3 is 15 amino acids long. Written as DNA, the CDR3 is TGTGCCAGCAGCCCGGACAGGGGCCGACATTCACCCCTCCACTTT. Translation gives CASSPDRGRHSPLHF.

V and J are TRBV6-2 or TRBV6-3 and TRBJ1-5, with a tentative D call TRBD1 (5 bases). CDR3 length: 15 amino acids. Germline V gene lookup returns CDR1 MNHEY and CDR2 SVGEGT. Trimming left V 7 bases short and J 0 bases short, with 13 bases between. The CDR3 bases are TGTGCCAGCATGACAGAACTTTATAGCAATCAGCCCCAGCATTTT. Protein: CASMTELYSNQPQHF.